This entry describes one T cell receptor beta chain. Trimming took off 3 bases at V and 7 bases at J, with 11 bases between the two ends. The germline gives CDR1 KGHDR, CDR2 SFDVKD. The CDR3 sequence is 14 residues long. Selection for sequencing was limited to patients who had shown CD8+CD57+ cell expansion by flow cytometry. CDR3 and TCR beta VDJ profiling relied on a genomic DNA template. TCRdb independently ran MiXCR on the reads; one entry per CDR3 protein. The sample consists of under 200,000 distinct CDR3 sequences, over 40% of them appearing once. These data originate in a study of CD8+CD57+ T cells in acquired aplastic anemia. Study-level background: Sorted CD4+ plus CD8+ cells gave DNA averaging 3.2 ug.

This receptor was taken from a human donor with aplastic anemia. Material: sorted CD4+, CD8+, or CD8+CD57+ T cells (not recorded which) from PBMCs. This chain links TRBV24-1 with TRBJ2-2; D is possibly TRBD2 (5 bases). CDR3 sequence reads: CATSDQTRNGELFF. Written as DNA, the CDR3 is TGTGCCACCAGTGATCAAACTAGGAACGGGGAGCTGTTTTTT.